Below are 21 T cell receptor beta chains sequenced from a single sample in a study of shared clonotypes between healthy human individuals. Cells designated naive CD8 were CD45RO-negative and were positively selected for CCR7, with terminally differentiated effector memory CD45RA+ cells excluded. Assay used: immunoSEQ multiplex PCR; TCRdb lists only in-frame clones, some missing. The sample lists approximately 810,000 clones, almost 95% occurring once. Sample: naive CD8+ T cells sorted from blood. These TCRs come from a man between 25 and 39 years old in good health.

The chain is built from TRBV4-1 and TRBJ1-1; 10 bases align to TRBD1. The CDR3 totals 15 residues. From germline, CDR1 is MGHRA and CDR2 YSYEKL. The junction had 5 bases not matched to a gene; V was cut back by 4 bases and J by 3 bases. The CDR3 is CASSLRQGADTEAFF. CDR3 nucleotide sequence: TGCGCCAGCAGCCTAAGACAGGGGGCGGACACTGAAGCTTTCTTT.

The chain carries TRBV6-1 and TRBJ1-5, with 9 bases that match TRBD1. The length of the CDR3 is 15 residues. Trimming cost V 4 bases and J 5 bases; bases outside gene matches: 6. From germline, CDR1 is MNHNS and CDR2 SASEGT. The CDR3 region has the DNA TGTGCCAGCAGTGCCCCTGACAGGGGGTATCAGCCCCAGCATTTT. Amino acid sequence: CASSAPDRGYQPQHF.

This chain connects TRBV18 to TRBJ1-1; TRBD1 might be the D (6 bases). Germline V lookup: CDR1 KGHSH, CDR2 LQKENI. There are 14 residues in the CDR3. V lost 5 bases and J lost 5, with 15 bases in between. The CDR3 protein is CASSSRGGITEAFF. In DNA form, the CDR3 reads TGTGCCAGCTCAAGCAGGGGTGGAATAACTGAAGCTTTCTTT.

CDR3 amino acids: CASSLFGQANEKLFF. CDR3 sequence (DNA): TGTGCCAGCAGCCTTTTTGGACAGGCTAATGAAAAACTGTTTTTT. The chain combines TRBV9 with TRBJ1-4, with 7 positions matching TRBD1. V shed 4 bases and J 3 bases; nucleotides not matched to a gene: 6. This CDR3 region has 15 residues. The V gene's germline CDR1 is SGDLS and CDR2 YYNGEE. Full variable domain (rest looked up from reference TRBV9 and TRBJ1-4): DSGVTQTPKHLITATGQRVTLRCSPRSGDLSVYWYQQSLDQGLQFLIQYYNGEERAKGNILERFSAQQFPDLHSELNLSSLELGDSALYFCASSLFGQANEKLFFGSGTQLSVL.

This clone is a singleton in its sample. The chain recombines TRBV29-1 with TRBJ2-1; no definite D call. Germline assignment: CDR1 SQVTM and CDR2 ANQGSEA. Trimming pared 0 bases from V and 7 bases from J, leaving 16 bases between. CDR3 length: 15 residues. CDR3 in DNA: TGCAGCGTTGAAGATCCCGGGCTGGCCCTGAATGAGCAGTTCTTC. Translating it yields CSVEDPGLALNEQFF.

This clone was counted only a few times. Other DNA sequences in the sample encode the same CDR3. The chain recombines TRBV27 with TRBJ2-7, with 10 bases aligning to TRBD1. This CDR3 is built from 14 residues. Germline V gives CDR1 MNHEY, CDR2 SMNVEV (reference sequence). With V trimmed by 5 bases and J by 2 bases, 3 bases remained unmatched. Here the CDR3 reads CASSTGQGAYEQYF. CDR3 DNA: TGTGCCAGCAGTACCGGACAGGGGGCCTACGAGCAGTACTTC.

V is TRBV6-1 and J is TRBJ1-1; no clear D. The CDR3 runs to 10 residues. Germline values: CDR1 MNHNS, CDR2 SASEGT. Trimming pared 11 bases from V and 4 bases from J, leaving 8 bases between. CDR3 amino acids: CASWGTEAFF. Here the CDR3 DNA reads TGTGCCTCCTGGGGCACTGAAGCTTTCTTT.

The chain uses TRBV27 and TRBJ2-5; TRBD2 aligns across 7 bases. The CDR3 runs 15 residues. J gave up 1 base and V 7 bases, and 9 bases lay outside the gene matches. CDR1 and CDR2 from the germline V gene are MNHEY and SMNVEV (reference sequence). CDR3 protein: CASKTGGVAQETQYF. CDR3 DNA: TGTGCCAGCAAAACTGGGGGGGTGGCCCAAGAGACCCAGTACTTC.

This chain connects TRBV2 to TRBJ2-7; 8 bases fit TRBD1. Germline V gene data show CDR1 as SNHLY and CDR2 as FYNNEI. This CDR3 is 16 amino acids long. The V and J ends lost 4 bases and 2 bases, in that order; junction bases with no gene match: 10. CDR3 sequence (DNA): TGTGCCAGCAGTGCTTTGGCGACAGGGGAAACCTACGAGCAGTACTTC. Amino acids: CASSALATGETYEQYF.

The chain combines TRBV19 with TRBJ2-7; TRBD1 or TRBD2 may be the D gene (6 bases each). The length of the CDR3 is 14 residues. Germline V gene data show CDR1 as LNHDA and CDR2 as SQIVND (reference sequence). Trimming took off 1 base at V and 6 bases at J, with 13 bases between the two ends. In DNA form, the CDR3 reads TGTGCCAGTAGTATAGCCGGCAGGGGAGGCGAGCAGTACTTC. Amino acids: CASSIAGRGGEQYF.

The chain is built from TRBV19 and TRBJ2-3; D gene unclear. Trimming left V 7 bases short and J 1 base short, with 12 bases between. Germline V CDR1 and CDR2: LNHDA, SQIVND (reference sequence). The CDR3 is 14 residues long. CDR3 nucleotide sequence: TGTGCCAGTACGGAACGCCGCGGCACAGATACGCAGTATTTT. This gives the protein CASTERRGTDTQYF.

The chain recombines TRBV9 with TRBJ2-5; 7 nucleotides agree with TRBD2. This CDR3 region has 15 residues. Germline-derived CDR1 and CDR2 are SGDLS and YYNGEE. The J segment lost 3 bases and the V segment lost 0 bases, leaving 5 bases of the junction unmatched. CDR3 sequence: CASSVGGGGEETQYF. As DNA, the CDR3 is TGTGCCAGCAGCGTAGGAGGCGGGGGTGAAGAGACCCAGTACTTC.

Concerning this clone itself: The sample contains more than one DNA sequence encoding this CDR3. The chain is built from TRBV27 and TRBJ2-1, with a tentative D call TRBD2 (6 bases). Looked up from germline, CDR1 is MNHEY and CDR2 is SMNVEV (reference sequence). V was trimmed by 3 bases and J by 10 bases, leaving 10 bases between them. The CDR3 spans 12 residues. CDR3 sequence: CASSFSGREQFF. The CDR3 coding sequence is TGTGCCAGCAGTTTCAGCGGGCGCGAGCAGTTCTTC.

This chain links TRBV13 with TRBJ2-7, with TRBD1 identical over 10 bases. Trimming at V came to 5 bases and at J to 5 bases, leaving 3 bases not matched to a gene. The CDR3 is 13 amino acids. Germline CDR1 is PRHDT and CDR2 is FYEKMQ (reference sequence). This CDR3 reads CASSRTGGHEQYF. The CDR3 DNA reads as TGTGCCAGCAGCAGGACAGGGGGGCACGAGCAGTACTTC. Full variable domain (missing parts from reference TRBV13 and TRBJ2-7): AAGVIQSPRHLIKEKRETATLKCYPIPRHDTVYWYQQGPGQDPQFLISFYEKMQSDKGSIPDRFSAQQFSDYHSELNMSSLELGDSALYFCASSRTGGHEQYFGPGTRLTVT.

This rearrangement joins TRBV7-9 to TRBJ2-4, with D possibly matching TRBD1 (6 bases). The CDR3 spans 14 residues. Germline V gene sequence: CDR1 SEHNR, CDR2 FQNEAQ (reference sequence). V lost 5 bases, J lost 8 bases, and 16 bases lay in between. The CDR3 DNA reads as TGTGCCAGCAGCATTAGGGGGTCCGGGGACATTCAGTACTTC. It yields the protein CASSIRGSGDIQYF.

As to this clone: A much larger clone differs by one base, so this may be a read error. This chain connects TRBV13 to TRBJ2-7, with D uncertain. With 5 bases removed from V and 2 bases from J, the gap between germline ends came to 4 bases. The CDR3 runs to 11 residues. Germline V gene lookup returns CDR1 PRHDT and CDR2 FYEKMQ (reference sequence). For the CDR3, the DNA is TGTGCCAGCAGCCCCACCTACGAGCAGTACTTC. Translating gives CASSPTYEQYF. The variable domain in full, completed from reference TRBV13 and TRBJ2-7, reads AAGVIQSPRHLIKEKRETATLKCYPIPRHDTVYWYQQGPGQDPQFLISFYEKMQSDKGSIPDRFSAQQFSDYHSELNMSSLELGDSALYFCASSPTYEQYFGPGTRLTVT.

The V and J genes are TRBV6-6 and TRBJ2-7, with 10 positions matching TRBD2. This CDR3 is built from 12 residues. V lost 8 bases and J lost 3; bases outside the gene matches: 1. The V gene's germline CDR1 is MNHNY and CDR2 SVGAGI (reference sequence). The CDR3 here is CASASGSYEQYF. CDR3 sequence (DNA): TGTGCCAGCGCTAGCGGGAGCTACGAGCAGTACTTC.

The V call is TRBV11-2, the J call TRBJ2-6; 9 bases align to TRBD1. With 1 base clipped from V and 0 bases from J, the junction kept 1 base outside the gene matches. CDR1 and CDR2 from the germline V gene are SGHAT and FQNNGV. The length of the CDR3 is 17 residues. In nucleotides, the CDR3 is TGTGCCAGCAGCTTAGGGACAGGGGACTCTGGGGCCAACGTCCTGACTTTC. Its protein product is CASSLGTGDSGANVLTF.

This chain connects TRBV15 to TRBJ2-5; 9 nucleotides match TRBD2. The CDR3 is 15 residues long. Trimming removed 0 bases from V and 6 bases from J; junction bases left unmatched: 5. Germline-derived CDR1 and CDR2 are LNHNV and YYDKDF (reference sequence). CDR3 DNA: TGTGCCACCAGCAGAGAGAGGACTAGCGAAAAGACCCAGTACTTC. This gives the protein CATSRERTSEKTQYF.

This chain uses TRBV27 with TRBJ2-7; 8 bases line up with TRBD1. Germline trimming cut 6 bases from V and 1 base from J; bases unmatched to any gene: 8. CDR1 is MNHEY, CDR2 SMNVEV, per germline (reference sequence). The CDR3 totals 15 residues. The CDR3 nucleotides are TGTGCCAGCAGGGAGAACAGGGGGGCTTCCTACGAGCAGTACTTC. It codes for CASRENRGASYEQYF.

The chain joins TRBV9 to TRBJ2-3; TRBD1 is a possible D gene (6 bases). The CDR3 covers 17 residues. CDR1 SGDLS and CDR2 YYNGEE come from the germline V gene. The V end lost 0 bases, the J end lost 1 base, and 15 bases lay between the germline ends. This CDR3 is CASSVARETGRTDTQYF. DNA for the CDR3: TGTGCCAGCAGCGTAGCCCGCGAAACAGGGCGCACAGATACGCAGTATTTT.